The 21 T cell receptor beta chains given below trace back to one sample, sequenced in a study of blood T cell repertoires in COVID-19. TCRdb's table, derived via immunoSEQ multiplex PCR, lists solely in-frame clones and lacks some. Seen here are about 370,000 clones, around 89% observed once, and the top ten hold roughly 1%. Sequences were obtained from PBMCs or T cells enriched from blood (not recorded which). The receptors were sampled from a young man who had recovered from COVID-19.

This chain joins TRBV21-1 and TRBJ2-2; TRBD2 was called by the table and not checked on the DNA. TRBV21-1 is described as a pseudogene. This CDR3 spans 16 amino acids. The CDR3 is CASSKERGGGTGELFF. CDR3 sequence (DNA): TGTGCCAGCAGCAAAGAACGCGGGGGCGGCACCGGGGAGCTGTTTTTT.

The rearrangement uses TRBV13 and TRBJ2-5; 8 bases fit TRBD2. V shed 5 bases, J shed 2 bases, and the junction held 4 bases outside the gene matches. Germline CDR1 reads PRHDT; CDR2 reads FYEKMQ (reference sequence). CDR3 size: 14 residues. The CDR3 here is CASSGRGGQETQYF. CDR3 nucleotide sequence: TGTGCCAGCAGCGGCCGGGGGGGTCAAGAGACCCAGTACTTC.

The CDR3 region is CASRVRTGYNEQFF. CDR3 in DNA: TGTGCCAGCAGGGTGCGGACAGGCTACAATGAGCAGTTCTTC. The chain employs TRBV19 and TRBJ2-1; the match to TRBD1 covers 7 bases. The germline V gene has CDR1 LNHDA and CDR2 SQIVND (reference sequence). V dropped 9 bases and J dropped 3; count of bases not matched to a gene: 8. This CDR3 has 14 residues.

This chain joins TRBV10-3 and TRBJ1-2; tentatively, D is TRBD1 (5 bases). The V end was cut by 5 bases, the J end by 3 bases, with 10 bases between. Germline assignment: CDR1 ENHRY and CDR2 SYGVKD. CDR3 size: 13 residues. The CDR3 coding sequence is TGTGCCATCAGTAAGGACAAGGACTATGGCTACACCTTC. It translates to CAISKDKDYGYTF.

V gene TRBV5-6 combines with J gene TRBJ2-2; D ambiguous. Per germline, CDR1 SGHDT and CDR2 YYEEEE. V was clipped by 1 base and J by 4 bases, with 11 bases between them. This CDR3 contains 15 residues. The CDR3 loop reads CASSLFSARTGELFF. Here the CDR3 DNA reads TGTGCCAGCAGCTTGTTCAGCGCTCGCACCGGGGAGCTGTTTTTT. The whole variable domain, remainder taken from reference TRBV5-6 and TRBJ2-2, is DAGVTQSPTHLIKTRGQQVTLRCSPKSGHDTVSWYQQALGQGPQFIFQYYEEEERQRGNFPDRFSGHQFPNYSSELNVNALLLGDSALYLCASSLFSARTGELFFGEGSRLTVL.

This sequence joins TRBV11-2 and TRBJ2-6, with 8 bases aligning to TRBD1. The V and J ends lost 0 bases and 1 base, in that order; junction bases with no gene match: 2. The germline CDR1 and CDR2 sequences are SGHAT and FQNNGV. The CDR3 is 17 residues long. For the CDR3, the DNA is TGTGCCAGCAGCTTAGACCGGACAGGGTCTGGGGCCAACGTCCTGACTTTC. Translated: CASSLDRTGSGANVLTF.

The V gene is TRBV7-9, the J gene TRBJ2-1, with TRBD1 identical over 10 bases. With V trimmed by 5 bases and J by 8 bases, 6 bases remained unmatched. CDR3 size: 14 residues. Germline-derived CDR1 and CDR2 are SEHNR and FQNEAQ (reference sequence). CDR3 nucleotides: TGTGCCAGCAGCACCACCGGGACAGGGGATGAGCAGTTCTTC. Translating it yields CASSTTGTGDEQFF.

V and J are TRBV28 and TRBJ2-1; TRBD2 agrees at 12 bases. The germline V gene has CDR1 MDHEN and CDR2 SYDVKM. V lost 3 bases and J lost 8; bases outside the gene matches: 14. There are 18 residues in the CDR3. For the CDR3, the DNA is TGTGCCAGCAGTTTCAGGGGCCCCACTAGCGGGAGGTTAGATGAGCAGTTCTTC. Residues: CASSFRGPTSGRLDEQFF.

The genes are TRBV28 and TRBJ2-1; perhaps TRBD1 as D (6 bases). CDR1 and CDR2 (germline): MDHEN, SYDVKM. Trimming cost V 10 bases and J 3 bases, with 22 bases left between them. The CDR3 sequence is 16 residues long. The DNA for the CDR3 is TGTGCCATCCCCCGAGCGAACCGGGACAACTACAATGAGCAGTTCTTC. Residues: CAIPRANRDNYNEQFF.

J is TRBJ1-3 and V is TRBV3-1 (or the pseudogene TRBV3-2); no firm D call. CDR1 is LGHDT and CDR2 is YNNKEL in the germline V gene (reference sequence). The CDR3 extends over 13 amino acids. The germline V and J ends were trimmed by 1 base and 7 bases, with 8 bases remaining between them. The CDR3 DNA reads as TGTGCCAGCAGCCAAGGCCCCGGGAACACCATATATTTT. Protein sequence: CASSQGPGNTIYF.

This chain connects TRBV11-2 to TRBJ2-2, with no clear D. V lost 2 bases and J lost 0, with 7 bases in between. The CDR3 is made up of 15 amino acids. Per the germline V gene, CDR1 is SGHAT and CDR2 is FQNNGV. Here the CDR3 reads CASSLTRSNTGELFF. Here the CDR3 DNA reads TGTGCCAGCAGCTTAACGCGGTCGAACACCGGGGAGCTGTTTTTT.

The chain has TRBV2 and TRBJ2-3; no clear D. V was cut by 7 bases and J by 0 bases, with 5 bases left in between. Per the germline V gene, CDR1 is SNHLY and CDR2 is FYNNEI. The CDR3 length is 12 residues. The CDR3 bases are TGTGCCAGCAAAACTAGCACAGATACGCAGTATTTT. Encoded protein: CASKTSTDTQYF.

V gene TRBV7-8 combines with J gene TRBJ2-5; D gene unclear. CDR3 length: 16 amino acids. The germline V and J ends were trimmed by 5 bases and 0 bases, with 16 bases remaining between them. Germline values: CDR1 SGHVS, CDR2 FQNEAQ. The CDR3 sequence: CASSPKPDGYQETQYF. In DNA form, the CDR3 reads TGTGCCAGCAGCCCTAAGCCTGACGGGTACCAAGAGACCCAGTACTTC.

V usage is TRBV28 and J usage is TRBJ2-1; tentatively, D is TRBD1 (6 bases). This CDR3 contains 15 residues. The germline V gene has CDR1 MDHEN and CDR2 SYDVKM. Trimming removed 5 bases from V and 9 bases from J, with 20 bases in between. The CDR3 nucleotides are TGTGCCAGCAGTCTTCGGCACAGGGCATGGGGTGAGCAGTTCTTC. Translated: CASSLRHRAWGEQFF.

This chain links TRBV28 with TRBJ2-1; 14 positions agree with TRBD2. With V trimmed by 5 bases and J by 3 bases, 15 bases remained unmatched. This CDR3 has 20 amino acids. In germline, CDR1 is MDHEN, CDR2 SYDVKM. CDR3 sequence: CASSPNIRGLAGVNYNEQFF. In DNA, the CDR3 is TGTGCCAGCAGTCCCAATATTCGGGGACTAGCGGGAGTTAACTACAATGAGCAGTTCTTC.

The table lists this clone with a few counts. This chain joins TRBV27 and TRBJ2-5; 9 bases match TRBD1. J lost 4 bases, V lost 9 bases, and 6 bases had no gene match. CDR1 and CDR2 from the germline V gene are MNHEY and SMNVEV (reference sequence). This CDR3 has 13 amino acids. The CDR3 loop is CASQRQGGETQYF. CDR3 nucleotide sequence: TGTGCCAGTCAACGACAGGGGGGAGAGACCCAGTACTTC.

The CDR3 DNA is TGTGCCAGCACGAGGTCAACTAATGAAAAACTGTTTTTT. This encodes CASTRSTNEKLFF. This chain links TRBV11-2 with TRBJ1-4; D uncertain. Germline loops: CDR1 SGHAT, CDR2 FQNNGV. The ends were cut back, 7 bases at V and 0 bases at J, with 6 bases in the middle. The CDR3 loop spans 13 amino acids.

The rearrangement links TRBV6-5 to TRBJ2-7; perhaps TRBD1 as D (6 bases). The CDR3 loop spans 12 amino acids. The germline gives CDR1 MNHEY, CDR2 SVGAGI. Trimming cost V 6 bases and J 4 bases, with 10 bases left between them. The CDR3 region is CASSDTGYEQYF. Written as DNA, the CDR3 is TGTGCCAGCAGCGACACAGGGTACGAGCAGTACTTC.

The CDR3 protein is CASTQPQGPDTEAFF. For the CDR3, the DNA is TGTGCCAGCACCCAACCCCAGGGGCCGGACACTGAAGCTTTCTTT. This sequence joins TRBV7-9 and TRBJ1-1; D perhaps matches TRBD1 (6 bases). The V end lost 7 bases, the J end lost 3 bases, and 18 bases lay between the germline ends. CDR3 length: 15 amino acids. Germline V gene sequence: CDR1 SEHNR, CDR2 FQNEAQ (reference sequence).

This clone was picked up one time. In nucleotides, the CDR3 is TGTGCCAGTATCGATACAGGGGGCGTTATCGATGAGCAGTTCTTC. Protein: CASIDTGGVIDEQFF. This chain links TRBV19 with TRBJ2-1; 9 nucleotides align to TRBD1. V trimming: 7 bases; J trimming: 8 bases; junction bases outside the gene matches: 12. This CDR3 has 15 residues. The germline CDR1 and CDR2 sequences are LNHDA and SQIVND (reference sequence).

V and J are TRBV5-1 and TRBJ1-1, with D possibly being TRBD1 (6 bases). Germline-derived CDR1 and CDR2 are SGHRS and YFSETQ. Trimming stripped 0 bases from V and 0 bases from J, with 9 bases between. The CDR3 consists of 15 residues. The CDR3 loop reads CASSLDGGMNTEAFF. The CDR3 nucleotides are TGCGCCAGCAGCTTGGATGGGGGCATGAACACTGAAGCTTTCTTT.